This TCR beta chain was retrieved from a study of T-cell reconstitution after alpha-beta-depleted transplantation in children. Study results and limitations: Expanded graft clones, several hundred of them, were reportedly the source of alpha-beta T cells about two months after transplant. Newly produced T cells mostly accounted for T-cell counts and diversity one year post-transplant. From surviving recipient T cells and thymic progenitors came the high day-60 TCRbeta diversity observed in some patients.

The germline V gene encodes CDR1 SGHDT and CDR2 YYEEEE. The CDR3 sequence is 16 residues long. The J segment lost 4 bases and the V segment lost 3 bases, leaving 10 bases of the junction unmatched. This clonotype was seen at least ten times. Its antigen is unidentified. Unique molecular identifiers were used in preparing the TCRbeta library. One entry per CDR3 protein, called by TCRdb with MiXCR from the PCR reads. The repertoire has about 600,000 distinct CDR3 sequences, approximately 12% of them found once; the top ten carry approximately 2%. The sequencing here drew on PBMCs, mostly from graft donor cells, taken 360 days after TCRalphabeta/CD19-depleted stem cell transplant. The clonotype was recovered from a male patient under 18 who had a stem cell transplant for acute myeloid leukemia, so the T cells may come from the graft donor. This chain joins TRBV5-6 and TRBJ1-1; 9 nucleotides align to TRBD1. CDR3 in DNA: TGTGCCAGCAGCTCGGGGACAGGGCGGGGGAGCACTGAAGCTTTCTTT. Its protein product is CASSSGTGRGSTEAFF.